The rows below give T cell receptor beta chains drawn from one sample of a study of cytomegalovirus exposure and HLA in healthy donors. Assay: immunoSEQ multiplex PCR; the TCRdb copy retains only in-frame clones and omits some. The table shows roughly 250,000 clones, with roughly 90% occurring only once. Specimen: PBMCs. Receptor source: a young woman in good health and CMV-seronegative. Each CDR3 is given with its conserved first and last residue. Each record gives: CDR3 length, J gene, V gene, CDR3 protein.

cdr3_length: 12
j_call: TRBJ1-1
v_call: TRBV6-5
cdr3_aa: CASSLQGAEAFF

cdr3_length: 14
j_call: TRBJ2-2
v_call: TRBV6-1
cdr3_aa: CASSVQGPTGELFF

cdr3_length: 15
j_call: TRBJ2-5
v_call: TRBV18
cdr3_aa: CASSPPHGQEQTQYF

cdr3_length: 14
j_call: TRBJ2-1
v_call: TRBV25-1
cdr3_aa: CASSVIGQYNEQFF

cdr3_length: 16
j_call: TRBJ1-3
v_call: TRBV4-3
cdr3_aa: CASSQVGLSSGNTIYF

cdr3_length: 14
j_call: TRBJ1-3
v_call: TRBV6-1
cdr3_aa: CASTPGRTGNTIYF

cdr3_length: 14
j_call: TRBJ2-2
v_call: TRBV27
cdr3_aa: CASTIDWNTGELFF

cdr3_length: 13
j_call: TRBJ2-2
v_call: TRBV7-9
cdr3_aa: CASSPTGTGELFF

cdr3_length: 15
j_call: TRBJ2-3
v_call: TRBV27
cdr3_aa: CASSFREFAQDTQYF

cdr3_length: 15
j_call: TRBJ2-7
v_call: TRBV7-6
cdr3_aa: CASSEGQALSYEQYF

cdr3_length: 16
j_call: TRBJ1-5
v_call: TRBV30
cdr3_aa: CAWSIGTASSNQPQHF

cdr3_length: 15
j_call: TRBJ2-1
v_call: TRBV2
cdr3_aa: CASSEAGGMGNEQFF

cdr3_length: 15
j_call: TRBJ1-2
v_call: TRBV7-2
cdr3_aa: CASSQTGTPRYGYTF

cdr3_length: 15
j_call: TRBJ1-5
v_call: TRBV11-2
cdr3_aa: CASSLDGNSNQPQHF

cdr3_length: 15
j_call: TRBJ1-2
v_call: TRBV11-2
cdr3_aa: CASSVGVGSNYGYTF

cdr3_length: 14
j_call: TRBJ1-4
v_call: TRBV6-5
cdr3_aa: CASTSGLTNEKLFF

cdr3_length: 14
j_call: TRBJ2-3
v_call: TRBV5-1
cdr3_aa: CASTSGTSTDTQYF

cdr3_length: 16
j_call: TRBJ2-1
v_call: TRBV15
cdr3_aa: CATSSEQGAVIHEQFF

cdr3_length: 14
j_call: TRBJ2-7
v_call: TRBV5-1
cdr3_aa: CASSLGQGQNEQYF

cdr3_length: 14
j_call: TRBJ1-5
v_call: TRBV15
cdr3_aa: CATSRDYGSQPQHF

cdr3_length: 15
j_call: TRBJ2-1
v_call: TRBV18
cdr3_aa: CASSPPARGYNEQFF

cdr3_length: 15
j_call: TRBJ1-2
v_call: TRBV19
cdr3_aa: CASSISGAASRGYTF

cdr3_length: 16
j_call: TRBJ2-1
v_call: TRBV5-1
cdr3_aa: CASSSTLAGGPSEQFF

cdr3_length: 15
j_call: TRBJ2-7
v_call: TRBV28
cdr3_aa: CASSSQQGALYEQYF

cdr3_length: 12
j_call: TRBJ1-2
v_call: TRBV6-5
cdr3_aa: CASSYRQGQYTF

cdr3_length: 16
j_call: TRBJ2-7
v_call: TRBV11-2
cdr3_aa: CASSFNPIYFSYEQYF

cdr3_length: 13
j_call: TRBJ2-5
v_call: TRBV6-5
cdr3_aa: CASSVGVQETQYF

cdr3_length: 14
j_call: TRBJ1-5
v_call: TRBV4-1
cdr3_aa: CASSQDSVNQPQHF

cdr3_length: 14
j_call: TRBJ1-2
v_call: TRBV5-5
cdr3_aa: CASRFGTVVNGYTF

cdr3_length: 11
j_call: TRBJ1-2
v_call: TRBV10-2
cdr3_aa: CATQGGHGYTF

cdr3_length: 13
j_call: TRBJ2-3
v_call: TRBV4-1
cdr3_aa: CASSQAGEDTQYF

cdr3_length: 15
j_call: TRBJ1-2
v_call: TRBV6-5
cdr3_aa: CASTAGGQLSVGYTF

cdr3_length: 15
j_call: TRBJ2-1
v_call: TRBV5-4
cdr3_aa: CASSLGGTGTNEQFF

cdr3_length: 17
j_call: TRBJ1-4
v_call: TRBV25-1
cdr3_aa: CASGSQGYGGVSEKLFF

cdr3_length: 12
j_call: TRBJ1-2
v_call: TRBV7-9
cdr3_aa: CASSLDGYGYTF

cdr3_length: 17
j_call: TRBJ1-5
v_call: TRBV4-1
cdr3_aa: CASSPGTGATGNQPQHF

cdr3_length: 14
j_call: TRBJ1-2
v_call: TRBV10-3
cdr3_aa: CAISEESDSGGYTF

cdr3_length: 16
j_call: TRBJ2-1
v_call: TRBV28
cdr3_aa: CASSIRTSGPYNEQFF

cdr3_length: 13
j_call: TRBJ2-1
v_call: TRBV12-5
cdr3_aa: CASGLQNYNEQFF

cdr3_length: 14
j_call: TRBJ2-7
v_call: TRBV9
cdr3_aa: CASSVGSGGYEQYF

cdr3_length: 15
j_call: TRBJ1-3
v_call: TRBV7-8
cdr3_aa: CASSLVQGPGNTIYF

cdr3_length: 16
j_call: TRBJ1-2
v_call: TRBV5-1
cdr3_aa: CASSPGPTGGNYGYTF

cdr3_length: 14
j_call: TRBJ1-2
v_call: TRBV9
cdr3_aa: CASSDRGRLDGYTF

cdr3_length: 16
j_call: TRBJ1-5
v_call: TRBV2
cdr3_aa: CARPGGSDRADQPQHF

cdr3_length: 14
j_call: TRBJ2-5
v_call: TRBV14
cdr3_aa: CASSSWTGQETQYF

cdr3_length: 14
j_call: TRBJ1-2
v_call: TRBV4-1
cdr3_aa: CASHPGGGVGGYTF

cdr3_length: 14
j_call: TRBJ2-7
v_call: TRBV27
cdr3_aa: CASRMTGPSLRQYF

cdr3_length: 15
j_call: TRBJ2-3
v_call: TRBV27
cdr3_aa: CASSLQRGASDTQYF

cdr3_length: 14
j_call: TRBJ1-2
v_call: TRBV6-5
cdr3_aa: CASRRTGVNYGYTF

cdr3_length: 15
j_call: TRBJ2-1
v_call: TRBV7-8
cdr3_aa: CASSLRPGSYNEQFF

cdr3_length: 18
j_call: TRBJ1-6
v_call: TRBV4-2
cdr3_aa: CASSQEGTAHSYNSPLHF

cdr3_length: 16
j_call: TRBJ2-2
v_call: TRBV5-4
cdr3_aa: CASSSNIGGVTGELFF

cdr3_length: 15
j_call: TRBJ2-1
v_call: TRBV9
cdr3_aa: CASSVGPRTYNEQFF

cdr3_length: 13
j_call: TRBJ1-1
v_call: TRBV19
cdr3_aa: CASSRSGNTEAFF

cdr3_length: 15
j_call: TRBJ1-5
v_call: TRBV7-2
cdr3_aa: CASSLTGPGNQPQHF

cdr3_length: 15
j_call: TRBJ2-7
v_call: TRBV6-5
cdr3_aa: CASSYVQGGSYEQYF

cdr3_length: 15
j_call: TRBJ1-1
v_call: TRBV5-4
cdr3_aa: CASSWNRGGNTEAFF

cdr3_length: 16
j_call: TRBJ1-5
v_call: TRBV18
cdr3_aa: CASSPFGTANNQPQHF

cdr3_length: 14
j_call: TRBJ2-3
v_call: TRBV18
cdr3_aa: CASQQGASTDTQYF